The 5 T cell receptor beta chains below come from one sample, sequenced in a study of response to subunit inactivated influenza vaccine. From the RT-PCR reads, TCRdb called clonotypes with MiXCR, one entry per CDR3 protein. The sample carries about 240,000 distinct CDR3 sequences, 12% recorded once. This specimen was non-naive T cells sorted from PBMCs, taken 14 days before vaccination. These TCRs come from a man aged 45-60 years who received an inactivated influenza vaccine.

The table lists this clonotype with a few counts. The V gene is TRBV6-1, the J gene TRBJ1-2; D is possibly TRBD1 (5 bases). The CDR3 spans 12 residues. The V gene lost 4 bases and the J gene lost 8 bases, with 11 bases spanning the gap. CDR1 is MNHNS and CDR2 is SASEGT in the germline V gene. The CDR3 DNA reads TGTGCCAGCAGTGCGGGGACGGGGGGCTACACCTTC. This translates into CASSAGTGGYTF.

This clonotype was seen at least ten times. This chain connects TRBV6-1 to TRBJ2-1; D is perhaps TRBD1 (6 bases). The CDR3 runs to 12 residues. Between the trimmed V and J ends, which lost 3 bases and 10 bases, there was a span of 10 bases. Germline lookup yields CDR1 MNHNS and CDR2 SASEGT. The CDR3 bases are TGTGCCAGCAGTGAGGGGGCAAGGGAGCAGTTCTTC. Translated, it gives CASSEGAREQFF.

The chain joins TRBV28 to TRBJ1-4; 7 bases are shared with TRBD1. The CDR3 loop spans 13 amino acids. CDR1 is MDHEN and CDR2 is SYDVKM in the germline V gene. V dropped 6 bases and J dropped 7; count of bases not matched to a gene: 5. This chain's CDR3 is CASSGQDIEKLFF. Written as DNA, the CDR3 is TGTGCCAGCAGCGGACAGGATATTGAAAAACTGTTTTTT.

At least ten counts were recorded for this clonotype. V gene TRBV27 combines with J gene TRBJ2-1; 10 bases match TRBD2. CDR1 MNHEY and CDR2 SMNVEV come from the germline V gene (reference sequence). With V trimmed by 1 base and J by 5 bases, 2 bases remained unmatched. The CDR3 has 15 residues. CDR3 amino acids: CASSLYSGRNNEQFF. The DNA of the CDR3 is TGTGCCAGCAGTTTATATAGCGGGAGGAACAATGAGCAGTTCTTC.

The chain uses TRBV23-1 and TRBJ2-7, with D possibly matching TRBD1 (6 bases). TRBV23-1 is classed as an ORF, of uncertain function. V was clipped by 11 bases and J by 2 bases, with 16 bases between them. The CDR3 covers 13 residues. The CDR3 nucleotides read TGCGCCGACGGCGGACAGCGGACCTACGAGCAGTACTTC. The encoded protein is CADGGQRTYEQYF.